The clone carrying this T cell receptor beta chain appeared many times. Arm-PCR of CDR3 regions and iRepertoire HTBI primers were used to build TCR beta libraries. TCRdb recomputed calls from the multiplex PCR reads with MiXCR, one row per CDR3 protein. The data hold approximately 400,000 distinct CDR3 sequences, with approximately 25% observed a single time. Germline-derived CDR1 and CDR2 are KGHDR and SFDVKD. The length of the CDR3 is 17 residues. Germline trimming cut 3 bases from V and 2 bases from J; bases unmatched to any gene: 10. The sample's time point: persistent/refractory GD, antithyroid drugs over 5 years with positive TRAb. The TCR library was made from RNA that had been extracted from PBMCs in TRIzol. Patients came from an endocrinology department in Xi'an, China. The sample originates from a study of regulatory T cells in long-lasting Graves disease.

The sequence derives from a woman aged 35 to 49 with Graves disease. V gene TRBV24-1 combines with J gene TRBJ2-5; 8 bases are a match to TRBD2. This material consisted of peripheral blood mononuclear cells (PBMCs), taken when the disease was refractory, from a patient treated with antithyroid drugs. This chain's CDR3 is CATSDTKAGGWQETQYF. In DNA, the CDR3 is TGTGCCACCAGTGATACGAAGGCGGGAGGTTGGCAAGAGACCCAGTACTTC.